The rows below give T cell receptor beta chains drawn from one sample of a study of blood T cells in healthy people across ages. One entry per CDR3 protein, called by TCRdb with MiXCR from the 5' RACE reads. Among about 1.1 million distinct CDR3 sequences, 35% to 45% were seen once, and the ten largest hold about 12%. The sequencing input was blood. The origin of the receptors is a man younger than 35 in good health. The CDR3 runs from the conserved cysteine through the conserved F or W. Fields, in order: D gene, clone size, V gene, J gene, CDR3 DNA, CDR3 protein. A D gene is named only where the DNA matches it firmly. A row's size may be missing; if present it is once, few, many or a size class.

>-|-|TRBV5-1|TRBJ1-4
TGCGCCAGCAGCTTGTCCTCGGGGCCTGACGAAAAACTGTTTTTT
CASSLSSGPDEKLFF
>-|few|TRBV5-6|TRBJ2-3
TGTGCCAGCAGCTGGACAACCAACACAGATACGCAGTATTTT
CASSWTTNTDTQYF
>-|-|TRBV7-9|TRBJ1-6
TGTGCCAGCAGCTTCAGGGCCGATAATTCACCCCTCCACTTT
CASSFRADNSPLHF
>-|few|TRBV15|TRBJ2-6
TGTGCCACCAGCAGAGATTTGTATTCTGGGGCCAACGTCCTGACTTTC
CATSRDLYSGANVLTF
>-|-|TRBV30|TRBJ1-6
TGTGCCTGTACTCGGGACGGCCCTAGACCACCCCTCCACTTT
CACTRDGPRPPLHF
>TRBD1|few|TRBV5-4|TRBJ2-7
TGTGCCAGCACACCCGGGGACAGATCCTACGAGCAGTACTTC
CASTPGDRSYEQYF
>-|few|TRBV6-6|TRBJ1-5
TGTGCCAGCAGTTGGTCCCCAGGGAGTAGCAATCAGCCCCAGCATTTT
CASSWSPGSSNQPQHF
>-|-|TRBV28|TRBJ2-3
TGTGCCAGCCACCTCTGGAGCACCATGCCTGGCACAGATACGCAGTATTTT
CASHLWSTMPGTDTQYF
>TRBD2|-|TRBV5-1|TRBJ2-1
TGCGCCAGCAGCTTGTCGCCCGGGACTAGCGGGGGGGCCTTGGATGAGCAGTTCTTC
CASSLSPGTSGGALDEQFF
>-|-|TRBV7-9|TRBJ2-7
TGTGCCAGCAGCCCTAGGACAGAACCCTACGAGCAGTACTTC
CASSPRTEPYEQYF
>TRBD1|few|TRBV20-1|TRBJ1-2
TGCAGTCCAACGGGACAGTTGACCTATGGCTACACCTTC
CSPTGQLTYGYTF
>-|-|TRBV7-2|TRBJ1-2
TGTGCCAGCAGCCGGAGGACAGCGGGGTATGGCTACACCTTC
CASSRRTAGYGYTF
>-|-|TRBV4-1|TRBJ1-2
TGCGCCAGCAGCCAAGATCGGCAGGCTTCCTATGGCTACACCTTC
CASSQDRQASYGYTF
>-|many|TRBV7-2|TRBJ2-1
TGTGCCAGCACCTTTGGTACGGGCACACAGTTCTTC
CASTFGTGTQFF
>TRBD1|-|TRBV4-3|TRBJ2-5
TGCGCCAGCAGCCAAGATCAGCGCAGGGGGGAGACCCAGTACTTC
CASSQDQRRGETQYF
>-|-|TRBV20-1|TRBJ1-4
TGCAGTGCTGGGCCCTCTGGGGGTGCTAATGAAAAAGTGTTTTTT
CSAGPSGGANEKVFF
>-|many|TRBV20-1|TRBJ2-1
TGCAGTGCTTCGTTAGCGGACAATGAGCAGTTCTTC
CSASLADNEQFF
>-|once|TRBV12-3/TRBV12-4|TRBJ2-1
TGTGCCAGCAGTTTAGGGGATAACAAGGAGCAGTTCTTC
CASSLGDNKEQFF
>-|-|TRBV12-3/TRBV12-4|TRBJ1-5
TGTGCCAGCAGTTTATCTCGGGGGGGCATAGGGAGCAATCAGCCCCAGCATTTT
CASSLSRGGIGSNQPQHF
>-|few|TRBV4-3|TRBJ2-3
TGCGCCAGCAGCCAAGGAATCGGGCGGTTCGGCACAGATACGCAGTATTTT
CASSQGIGRFGTDTQYF
>-|-|TRBV12-3/TRBV12-4|TRBJ1-6
TGTGCCAGCCAATCTAGAAGAAACTCACCCCTCCACTTT
CASQSRRNSPLHF
>-|-|TRBV9|TRBJ1-1
TGTGCCAGCAGCGTTGCTATGAACACTGAAGCTTTCTTT
CASSVAMNTEAFF
>-|-|TRBV20-1|TRBJ2-3
TGCAGTGCTAGAGTATCCGGGACAATCGTAACAGATACGCAGTATTTT
CSARVSGTIVTDTQYF
>-|few|TRBV6-4|TRBJ1-5
TGTGCCAGTCTATCACTACAGGATTATAGCAATCAGCCCCAGCATTTT
CASLSLQDYSNQPQHF
>TRBD2|-|TRBV7-7|TRBJ2-3
TGTGCTAGCAGCTTACCCCGCGGGGGTCTCACAGATACGCAGTATTTT
CASSLPRGGLTDTQYF
>TRBD2|-|TRBV14|TRBJ2-3
TGTGCCAGCGGCCTACGGCGGGGGAATACAGATACGCAGTATTTT
CASGLRRGNTDTQYF
>-|few|TRBV7-9|TRBJ2-1
TGTGCCAGCACCCCAAACGCGGGCAATGAGCAGTTCTTC
CASTPNAGNEQFF
>-|-|TRBV12-3/TRBV12-4|TRBJ1-1
TGTGCCAGCAGCGTGATCGTGGGCACTGAAGCTTTCTTT
CASSVIVGTEAFF
>-|few|TRBV12-3/TRBV12-4|TRBJ2-5
TGTGCCAGCAGTTTAGGATCTCTCAGGAAAGAGACCCAGTACTTC
CASSLGSLRKETQYF
>TRBD2|-|TRBV20-1|TRBJ2-3
TGCAGTGCTCTGAGCGGGGGGGCATTAGATACGCAGTATTTT
CSALSGGALDTQYF
>-|-|TRBV27|TRBJ2-3
TGTGCCAGCAGTTCCCAGGGCCCGGGAGATACGCAGTATTTT
CASSSQGPGDTQYF
>TRBD2|-|TRBV20-1|TRBJ2-1
TGCAGTGCTAGAGATCCTGGGGCGGGGGGGGCTGAGAATGAGCAGTTCTTC
CSARDPGAGGAENEQFF
>TRBD1|few|TRBV6-5|TRBJ2-7
TGTGCCAGCAGTTATTCCAGGGGGTCCGAGCAGTACTTC
CASSYSRGSEQYF
>-|-|TRBV6-1|TRBJ2-1
TGTGCCAGCAGTGAATCAGGACAGTTCTTC
CASSESGQFF
>-|-|TRBV28|TRBJ2-6
TGTGCCAGCAGTTCTCCGGGGGGGACAGGGCTCTTCTCTGGGGCCAACGTCCTGACTTTC
CASSSPGGTGLFSGANVLTF
>-|-|TRBV12-3/TRBV12-4|TRBJ2-1
TGTGCCAGCAGTGACTATGAGACACTTTCCTACAATGAGCAGTTCTTC
CASSDYETLSYNEQFF
>-|-|TRBV7-2|TRBJ2-2
TGTGCCAGCAGCTTAGCCCTAACAGGGTCCGGGGAGCTGTTTTTT
CASSLALTGSGELFF
>-|few|TRBV9|TRBJ1-2
TGTGCCAGCAGCGTAGTGGGGGCAAACTATGGCTACACCTTC
CASSVVGANYGYTF
>-|many|TRBV7-6|TRBJ2-5
TGTGCCAGCAGCTTAGCGGAGGAAGAGACCCAGTACTTC
CASSLAEEETQYF
>-|-|TRBV11-1|TRBJ1-6
TGTGCCAGCAGCCCCAGGACAGATAATTCACCCCCCCACTTT
CASSPRTDNSPPHF
>TRBD2|-|TRBV4-3|TRBJ2-5
TGCGCCAGCAGCCAAGATTTTATGGGCGGGGGGAACCAAGAGACCCAGTACTTC
CASSQDFMGGGNQETQYF
>TRBD2|-|TRBV6-2/TRBV6-3|TRBJ2-1
TGTGCCAGCAGTTACGGACTAGAATACAATGAGCAGTTCTTC
CASSYGLEYNEQFF
>-|few|TRBV7-9|TRBJ2-5
TGTGCCAGCAGCTTAAACAGGGTCGAAGGGACCCAGTACTTC
CASSLNRVEGTQYF
>-|-|TRBV7-8|TRBJ1-4
TGTGCCAGCAGACAGGGAGAAACTAATGAAAAACTGTTTTTT
CASRQGETNEKLFF
>-|-|TRBV2|TRBJ2-1
TGTGCCAGCAGTGAAATACCGGTCAATGAGCAGTTCTTC
CASSEIPVNEQFF
>TRBD1|many|TRBV20-1|TRBJ1-2
TGCAGTGCTAGAGATCCCGGGACAGTTGATGGCTACACCTTC
CSARDPGTVDGYTF
>-|many|TRBV20-1|TRBJ1-2
TGCAGTGCTGAACAGGGCCCTATGAGCTACACCTTC
CSAEQGPMSYTF
>-|-|TRBV6-6|TRBJ1-3
TGTGCCAGCAGTTTGTCGGATACTGGAAACACCATATATTTT
CASSLSDTGNTIYF
>-|few|TRBV7-2|TRBJ2-7
TGTGCCAGCAGCATCGGGACTGACTCCTACGAGCAGTACTTC
CASSIGTDSYEQYF
>TRBD1|few|TRBV3-1|TRBJ1-5
TGTGCCAGCAGCCAAGATGGGACAGGGATTCAGCCCCAGCATTTT
CASSQDGTGIQPQHF
>-|-|TRBV7-2|TRBJ2-4
TGTGCCAGCAGCTTAGCTATAGGACGGAGCCCGAACATTCAGTACTTC
CASSLAIGRSPNIQYF
>TRBD1|few|TRBV7-2|TRBJ1-1
TGTGCCAGCAGCTTCCTCTTACAGGGGGTAACTGAAGCTTTCTTT
CASSFLLQGVTEAFF
>-|-|TRBV15|TRBJ1-2
TGTGCCACCAGCAGAGATCCGGGACCTCACTATGGCTACACCTTC
CATSRDPGPHYGYTF
>-|-|TRBV6-1|TRBJ1-6
TGTGCCAGCCTAGGGCGGGGTAATTCACCCCTCCACTTT
CASLGRGNSPLHF
>-|few|TRBV7-2|TRBJ1-1
TGTGCCAGCAGCTTAGCGGGGACCCGCACTGAAGCTTTCTTT
CASSLAGTRTEAFF
>-|-|TRBV13|TRBJ1-2
TGTGCCAGCAGCTACGGGCCCACGGGAGGTGGCTACACCTTC
CASSYGPTGGGYTF
>TRBD1|few|TRBV12-3/TRBV12-4|TRBJ2-1
TGTGCCAGCAGTACTGACAGGGGAGGGCAGTTCTTC
CASSTDRGGQFF
>-|-|TRBV4-3|TRBJ1-2
TGCGCCAGCAGCCAAGATCATCAAGGGCAGCGGCCCTTCTATGGCTACACCTTC
CASSQDHQGQRPFYGYTF
>-|-|TRBV29-1|TRBJ1-2
TGCAGCACCGCGGCAGGGGATGTTGGCTACACCTTC
CSTAAGDVGYTF